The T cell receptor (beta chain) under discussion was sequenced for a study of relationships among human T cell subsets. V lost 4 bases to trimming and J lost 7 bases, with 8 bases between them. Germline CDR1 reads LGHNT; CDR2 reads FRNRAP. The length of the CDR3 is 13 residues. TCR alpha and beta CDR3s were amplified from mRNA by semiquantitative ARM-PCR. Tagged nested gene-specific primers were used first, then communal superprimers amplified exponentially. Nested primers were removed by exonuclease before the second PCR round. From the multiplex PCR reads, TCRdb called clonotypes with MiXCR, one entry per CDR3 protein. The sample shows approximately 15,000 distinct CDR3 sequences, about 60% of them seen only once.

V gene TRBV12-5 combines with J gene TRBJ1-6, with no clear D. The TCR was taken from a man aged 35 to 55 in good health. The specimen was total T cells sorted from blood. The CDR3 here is CASGSGPNSPLHF. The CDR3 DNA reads TGTGCTAGTGGTTCTGGACCGAATTCACCCCTCCACTTT. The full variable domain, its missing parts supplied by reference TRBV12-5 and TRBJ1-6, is DARVTQTPRHKVTEMGQEVTMRCQPILGHNTVFWYRQTMMQGLELLAYFRNRAPLDDSGMPKDRFSAEMPDATLATLKIQPSEPRDSAVYFCASGSGPNSPLHFGNGTRLTVT.